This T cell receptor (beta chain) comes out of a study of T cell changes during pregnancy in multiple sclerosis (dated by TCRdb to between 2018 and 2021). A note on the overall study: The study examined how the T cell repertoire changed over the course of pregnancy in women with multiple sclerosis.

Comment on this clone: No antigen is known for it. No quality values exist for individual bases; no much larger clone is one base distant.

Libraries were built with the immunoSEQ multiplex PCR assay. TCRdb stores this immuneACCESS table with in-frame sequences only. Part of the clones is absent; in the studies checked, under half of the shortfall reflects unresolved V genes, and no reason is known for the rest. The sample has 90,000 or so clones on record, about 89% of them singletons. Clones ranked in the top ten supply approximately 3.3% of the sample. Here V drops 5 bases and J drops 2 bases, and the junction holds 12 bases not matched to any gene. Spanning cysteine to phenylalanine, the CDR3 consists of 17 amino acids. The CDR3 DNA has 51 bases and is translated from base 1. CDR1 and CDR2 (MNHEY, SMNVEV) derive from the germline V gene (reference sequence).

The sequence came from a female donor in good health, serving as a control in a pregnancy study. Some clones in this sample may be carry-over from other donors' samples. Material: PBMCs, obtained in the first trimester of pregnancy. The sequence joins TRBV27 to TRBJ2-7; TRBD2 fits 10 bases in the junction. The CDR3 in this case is CASSRTSGPMGTYEQYF. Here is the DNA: TGTGCCAGCAGTCGGACTAGCGGCCCAATGGGAACCTACGAGCAGTACTTC.